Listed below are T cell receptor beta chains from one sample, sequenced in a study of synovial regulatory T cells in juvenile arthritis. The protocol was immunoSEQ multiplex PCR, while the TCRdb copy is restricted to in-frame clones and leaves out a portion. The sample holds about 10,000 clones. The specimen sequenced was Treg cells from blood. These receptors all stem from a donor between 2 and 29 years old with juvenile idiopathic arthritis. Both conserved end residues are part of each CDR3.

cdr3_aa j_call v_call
CASSQAGNEKLFF TRBJ1-4 TRBV4-1
CASSKDPSSYNEQFF TRBJ2-1 TRBV18
CASGTLQFF TRBJ2-1 TRBV6-6
CASSLGASGSYEQYF TRBJ2-7 TRBV11-3
CASRSNGVSYGYTF TRBJ1-2 TRBV5-6
CASRDRIYEQYF TRBJ2-7 TRBV27
CASSPKRGQGRNNEQFF TRBJ2-1 TRBV18
CASSLLGLREPDTQYF TRBJ2-3 TRBV5-6
CASSRAGYEQYF TRBJ2-7 TRBV7-2
CSVSLGTGGIRGSYEQYF TRBJ2-7 TRBV29-1
CSARTKETQYF TRBJ2-5 TRBV20-1
CASSLGGTGGLIYEQYF TRBJ2-7 TRBV11-2
CASSPKSGLSTDTQYF TRBJ2-3 TRBV18
CASGLALGQARTDTQYF TRBJ2-3 TRBV12-5
CASRATGGTEAFF TRBJ1-1 TRBV2
CASTPSGYRNTGELFF TRBJ2-2 TRBV19
CASSLAASGKGAKNIQYF TRBJ2-4 TRBV5-6
CASSLGRTTYEQYF TRBJ2-7 TRBV7-8
CASSRNSGRTSYEQYF TRBJ2-7 TRBV18
CASRGSGTGLSEQYF TRBJ2-7 TRBV5-6
CASSRGLAGYSGANVLTF TRBJ2-6 TRBV4-1
CASSIRTGDAYEQYF TRBJ2-7 TRBV19
CASTQGGSQPQHF TRBJ1-5 TRBV12-5
CASSVTGLASEQYF TRBJ2-7 TRBV11-2
CASSPWPSGRYEQYF TRBJ2-7 TRBV18
CASSLAQVGGAEAFF TRBJ1-1 TRBV5-5
CAARGGGLSTDTQYF TRBJ2-3 TRBV10-3
CASSLTGGLYEQYF TRBJ2-7 TRBV6-1
CASGVDSSYNEQFF TRBJ2-1 TRBV11-2
CASSRSSSGSYEQYF TRBJ2-7 TRBV19
CASSPGLATHTGELFF TRBJ2-2 TRBV6-6
CASSRPGQGHPFGEQYF TRBJ2-7 TRBV5-6
CASSQLNTEAFF TRBJ1-1 TRBV6-1
CASSLTGARNTEAFF TRBJ1-1 TRBV5-6
CASSEVGETQYF TRBJ2-5 TRBV6-1
CSAKVNTEAFF TRBJ1-1 TRBV20-1